This entry is about one TCR beta chain. This sequence is one base from a far larger clone and is likely a read error. Genomic DNA was subjected to two-round multiplex PCR for amplification of TCR beta CDR3. First-round PCR employed TRBV- and TRBJ-specific primers for each gene. TCRdb reprocessed the multiplex PCR reads via MiXCR and lists one record per CDR3 protein. The sample carries 20,000 to 25,000 distinct CDR3 sequences, roughly 43% recorded once. This sample stems from a study of prognosis after radiotherapy for stage I lung cancer. Study summary: Squamous cell carcinoma tumors occurred in about 7 patients, adenocarcinoma in under 15.

Germline V CDR1 and CDR2: MRHNA, SNTAGT. This CDR3 spans 13 amino acids. The sample here was PBMCs, taken before or after stereotactic body radiation therapy (not recorded which). V and J are TRBV6-4 and TRBJ2-2; D ambiguous. The receptor was derived from a donor aged 50 or older with non-small cell lung cancer. CDR3 nucleotide sequence: TGTGCCATCAGTGACCCTAACACCGGGGAGCTGTTTTTT. Translation: CAISDPNTGELFF.